Each of the 18 T cell receptor beta chains below was sequenced from the same sample in a study of blood T cell repertoires in COVID-19. TCRdb keeps only in-frame clones here, not all; method: immunoSEQ multiplex PCR. Seen here are about 220,000 clones, approximately 86% observed once, and the top ten hold about 3%. The sample consisted of peripheral blood. The origin of the receptors is a woman between 25 and 40 years old who had recovered from COVID-19.

The chain has TRBV14 and TRBJ2-7; 7 bases fit TRBD1. This CDR3 has 15 amino acids. Germline trimming cut 1 base from V and 3 bases from J; bases unmatched to any gene: 6. Germline V gene lookup returns CDR1 SGHDN and CDR2 FVKESK. This CDR3 reads CASSQAGGWNYEQYF. CDR3 nucleotides: TGTGCCAGCAGCCAAGCAGGGGGTTGGAACTACGAGCAGTACTTC.

This clone was seen more than once but under ten times. The V call is TRBV7-9, the J call TRBJ1-1; 9 bases are a match to TRBD1. From germline, CDR1 is SEHNR and CDR2 FQNEAQ (reference sequence). The ends lost 0 bases at V and 3 bases at J; junction bases unmatched: 5. The CDR3 runs to 16 residues. CDR3 protein: CASSLAGTGSYTEAFF. CDR3 in DNA: TGTGCCAGCAGCTTAGCCGGGACAGGGTCCTACACTGAAGCTTTCTTT.

The chain employs TRBV5-1 and TRBJ2-5; TRBD2 matches 15 bases. Germline values: CDR1 SGHRS, CDR2 YFSETQ. The CDR3 runs 17 residues. The trim removed 1 base at V and 5 bases at J, leaving 6 bases unmatched. In DNA form, the CDR3 reads TGCGCCAGCAGCTTGTGGACTAGCGGGGGGGCCGGGGAGACCCAGTACTTC. The encoded protein is CASSLWTSGGAGETQYF.

This clone was seen a few times. This chain uses TRBV4-2 with TRBJ2-7; TRBD2 aligns across 12 bases. V shed 4 bases and J 3 bases; nucleotides not matched to a gene: 7. Germline CDR1 and CDR2: LGHNA and YNFKEQ. The CDR3 contains 16 residues. CDR3 bases: TGTGCCAGCAGCCCCGAGACTAGCGGGGGCGACTACGAGCAGTACTTC. It codes for CASSPETSGGDYEQYF.

V and J are TRBV6-4 and TRBJ2-7, with 11 bases fitting TRBD2. The CDR3 loop spans 14 amino acids. From germline, CDR1 is MRHNA and CDR2 SNTAGT. V dropped 8 bases and J dropped 7; count of bases not matched to a gene: 10. CDR3: CASSCASGGQEQYF. The CDR3 DNA follows: TGTGCCAGCTCCTGTGCTAGCGGGGGGCAGGAGCAGTACTTC.

This clone came up a few times. This chain joins TRBV6-5 and TRBJ2-2; D is ambiguous. Germline V CDR1 and CDR2: MNHEY, SVGAGI. V lost 0 bases and J 0 bases, leaving 8 bases between the germline ends. The length of the CDR3 is 16 residues. The CDR3 reads CASSYSMLANTGELFF. The CDR3, as DNA: TGTGCCAGCAGTTACTCGATGTTAGCGAACACCGGGGAGCTGTTTTTT.

This chain's CDR3 is CASSEARGNNSPLHF. CDR3 nucleotides: TGTGCCAGCAGTGAAGCGCGAGGGAATAATTCACCCCTCCACTTT. The chain is built from TRBV2 and TRBJ1-6, with unresolved D. V lost 0 bases and J lost 5, with 8 bases in between. CDR1 is SNHLY and CDR2 is FYNNEI in the germline V gene. The CDR3 contains 15 residues. Drawing the rest from reference TRBV2 and TRBJ1-6, the complete variable domain is EPEVTQTPSHQVTQMGQEVILRCVPISNHLYFYWYRQILGQKVEFLVSFYNNEISEKSEIFDDQFSVERPDGSNFTLKIRSTKLEDSAMYFCASSEARGNNSPLHFGNGTRLTVT.

This CDR3 is CASSEGASYEQYF. In DNA, the CDR3 is TGTGCCAGCAGTGAAGGGGCTTCCTACGAGCAGTACTTC. V is TRBV6-4 and J is TRBJ2-7; D is perhaps TRBD1 (5 bases). V gave up 3 bases and J gave up 1 base, with 7 bases separating them. Germline CDR1 and CDR2: MRHNA and SNTAGT. The CDR3 totals 13 residues.

The DNA of the CDR3 is TGTGCCAGCAGCCCAGGGACAGGGACCCCGGAACCCTTCTACACCTTC. Residues: CASSPGTGTPEPFYTF. The chain joins TRBV9 to TRBJ1-2, with 9 bases that match TRBD1. The V gene's germline CDR1 is SGDLS and CDR2 YYNGEE. The CDR3 extends over 16 amino acids. The J segment lost 10 bases and the V segment lost 4 bases, leaving 17 bases of the junction unmatched.

V is TRBV9 and J is TRBJ2-3; D gene unclear. Trimming left V 4 bases short and J 3 bases short, with 9 bases between. The CDR3 consists of 13 residues. The V gene's germline CDR1 is SGDLS and CDR2 YYNGEE. The CDR3 DNA is TGTGCCAGCAGCCCCGACATGACAGATACGCAGTATTTT. Translation: CASSPDMTDTQYF.

The rearrangement uses TRBV5-5 and TRBJ1-1; D is perhaps TRBD1 (6 bases). CDR3 size: 13 residues. Trimming left V 1 base short and J 3 bases short, with 7 bases between. The germline CDR1 and CDR2 sequences are SGHKS and YYEKEE (reference sequence). CDR3 DNA sequence: TGTGCCAGCAGCTTGACAGGGTACACTGAAGCTTTCTTT. It specifies CASSLTGYTEAFF.

The chain carries TRBV6-6 and TRBJ2-7, with D possibly matching TRBD2 (6 bases). This CDR3 is 15 amino acids long. With 6 bases removed from V and 6 bases from J, the gap between germline ends came to 21 bases. From germline, CDR1 is MNHNY and CDR2 SVGAGI (reference sequence). CDR3: CASSPPSGLGGEQYF. The CDR3 DNA reads TGTGCCAGCAGCCCTCCCTCAGGTCTCGGGGGCGAGCAGTACTTC.

The chain is built from TRBV1 and TRBJ2-5; the table's D call, TRBD2, was not checked against the DNA. TRBV1 corresponds to a pseudogene. The CDR3 sequence is 15 residues long. The CDR3 nucleotides are TGCACCAGCAGCCAAGAGCGGGGGGGAGAAGAGACCCAGTACTTC. Amino acid sequence: CTSSQERGGEETQYF.

The genes are TRBV5-4 and TRBJ2-1, with D perhaps matching TRBD2 (5 bases). V lost 4 bases, J lost 6 bases, and 14 bases lay in between. The CDR3 has 14 amino acids. Germline V gene data show CDR1 as SGHNT and CDR2 as YYREEE (reference sequence). The CDR3, as DNA: TGTGCCAGCAGCCCGGTGGTAGAGGGCAATGAGCAGTTCTTC. Residues: CASSPVVEGNEQFF.

The chain couples TRBV9 to TRBJ2-2; possible D gene TRBD1, 5 bases. The germline gives CDR1 SGDLS, CDR2 YYNGEE. Trimming removed 2 bases from V and 7 bases from J, with 12 bases in between. The length of the CDR3 is 14 residues. The CDR3 loop is CASSVDNGRGELFF. The CDR3 nucleotides read TGTGCCAGCAGCGTGGACAACGGTCGCGGGGAGCTGTTTTTT.

This sequence joins TRBV6-8 and TRBJ2-3, with TRBD2 as a possible D gene (6 bases). This CDR3 has 13 amino acids. The germline CDR1 and CDR2 sequences are MNHGY and SAAAGT. V lost 9 bases, J lost 3 bases, and 13 bases lay in between. CDR3 in DNA: TGTGCCAGTAGCACTAGCCCGACAGATACGCAGTATTTT. Translation: CASSTSPTDTQYF.

V is TRBV7-2 and J is TRBJ2-2, with D possibly matching TRBD1 (5 bases). Germline assignment: CDR1 SGHTA and CDR2 FQGNSA. CDR3 length: 14 residues. V lost 5 bases, J lost 6 bases, and 13 bases lay in between. Here the CDR3 DNA reads TGTGCCAGCAGCAATCAGGGATCGGCCGGGGAGCTGTTTTTT. It specifies CASSNQGSAGELFF.

This chain uses TRBV5-1 with TRBJ1-3; 7 bases agree with TRBD1. This CDR3 has 13 amino acids. The junction had 5 bases not matched to a gene; V was cut back by 5 bases and J by 6 bases. Germline V gives CDR1 SGHRS, CDR2 YFSETQ. Here the CDR3 reads CASRATGLNTIYF. CDR3 DNA sequence: TGCGCCAGCAGGGCGACAGGGTTAAACACCATATATTTT.